In its sample, the clone carrying this T cell receptor (beta chain) was seen many times. CDR3 length: 14 amino acids. Germline V lookup: CDR1 MNHNY, CDR2 SVGAGI (reference sequence). The V gene lost 7 bases and the J gene lost 1 base, with 12 bases spanning the gap. This entry is derived from a study of blood T cells in healthy people across ages. PCR was performed a second time for about 7 to 11 cycles using a sample-barcoded 5' primer and a J-beta primer mix. TCRdb redid the calling of the 5' RACE reads with MiXCR, one entry per CDR3 protein. The top ten hold around 15% of the sample, which has around 900,000 distinct CDR3 sequences, around 26% seen once.

This chain links TRBV6-6 with TRBJ2-3; tentatively, D is TRBD1 or TRBD2 (5 bases each). The sequence derives from a woman of 80 years or more in good health. Sequenced sample: blood. The CDR3 DNA reads TGTGCCAGCAACCGGGGCAGGGGCACAGATACGCAGTATTTT. Protein product: CASNRGRGTDTQYF.